Below are 27 T cell receptor beta chains sequenced from a single sample in a study of blood T cell repertoires in COVID-19. TCRdb's table, derived via immunoSEQ multiplex PCR, lists solely in-frame clones and lacks some. The data show about 190,000 clones, about nine tenths seen once. Sequencing input: peripheral blood. The receptors were sampled from a young woman with acute or convalescent COVID-19.

V gene TRBV28 combines with J gene TRBJ2-3, with 10 bases that match TRBD2. Unmatched junction bases numbered 7, after V lost 6 bases and J lost 4 bases. CDR3 length: 15 residues. The germline CDR1 and CDR2 sequences are MDHEN and SYDVKM. The CDR3 region is CASSSSGSKPDTQYF. CDR3 bases: TGTGCCAGCAGCTCTAGCGGGAGTAAGCCAGATACGCAGTATTTT.

The chain employs TRBV19 and TRBJ1-1; a weak D match, TRBD1 (5 bases). V lost 7 bases to trimming and J lost 0 bases, with 12 bases between them. Germline CDR1 LNHDA, CDR2 SQIVND (reference sequence). The CDR3 is 14 residues long. Written as DNA, the CDR3 is TGTGCCAGTATGAGTCCAGGGATGAACACTGAAGCTTTCTTT. It codes for CASMSPGMNTEAFF.

This sequence joins TRBV9 and TRBJ1-4; D call uncertain. The V gene's germline CDR1 is SGDLS and CDR2 YYNGEE. The CDR3 has 13 amino acids. V was trimmed by 0 bases and J by 10 bases, leaving 10 bases between them. Here the CDR3 reads CASSVGRKGKLFF. CDR3 DNA sequence: TGTGCCAGCAGCGTAGGGAGGAAAGGAAAACTGTTTTTT.

J is TRBJ2-7 and V is TRBV12-3 or TRBV12-4; the match to TRBD2 covers 7 bases. The CDR3 extends over 13 amino acids. V shed 4 bases and J 5 bases; nucleotides not matched to a gene: 5. The CDR3 region is CASSWREPHEQYF. In DNA form, the CDR3 reads TGTGCCAGCAGTTGGCGGGAGCCCCACGAGCAGTACTTC.

The chain is built from TRBV6-1 and TRBJ1-2, with TRBD1 matching over 9 bases. Germline V gene data show CDR1 as MNHNS and CDR2 as SASEGT. V lost 0 bases, J lost 4 bases, and 3 bases stayed unmatched. This CDR3 is built from 15 residues. CDR3 DNA sequence: TGTGCCAGCAGTGAAGCGCAGGGACAGGGCTATGGCTACACCTTC. This sequence encodes CASSEAQGQGYGYTF.

This chain links TRBV6-5 with TRBJ2-3, with D tentatively TRBD1 (5 bases). Germline CDR1 MNHEY, CDR2 SVGAGI. With 0 bases removed from V and 5 bases from J, the gap between germline ends came to 12 bases. This CDR3 is built from 15 residues. The CDR3 bases are TGTGCCAGCAGTTACTCGAGTGGGGCCTTAGATACGCAGTATTTT. Translation: CASSYSSGALDTQYF.

V is TRBV19 and J is TRBJ2-1; D is possibly TRBD2 (5 bases). V was pared by 1 base and J by 4 bases, with 11 bases between. CDR3 size: 15 residues. Germline V gives CDR1 LNHDA, CDR2 SQIVND (reference sequence). DNA for the CDR3: TGTGCCAGTAGTATAGCCGCGGGCCATTACAATGAGCAGTTCTTC. Amino acids: CASSIAAGHYNEQFF.

The table lists this clone with a count of one. The chain links TRBV28 to TRBJ2-3; a weak D match, TRBD2 (5 bases). The CDR3 is made up of 15 amino acids. In germline, CDR1 is MDHEN, CDR2 SYDVKM. The V and J ends lost 6 bases and 0 bases respectively, with 13 bases between them. DNA of the CDR3: TGTGCCAGCAGCGGACCGGGAACTAGCACAGATACGCAGTATTTT. Translated, it gives CASSGPGTSTDTQYF.

This clone was recorded once. V usage is TRBV2 and J usage is TRBJ2-1; a weak D match, TRBD2 (5 bases). V was shortened by 1 base and J by 9 bases, with 10 bases between the two germline ends. Germline lookup yields CDR1 SNHLY and CDR2 FYNNEI. The CDR3 contains 13 residues. The CDR3 region has the DNA TGTGCCAGCAGTGAAGGGGAGTTGGGTGAGCAGTTCTTC. Amino acid sequence: CASSEGELGEQFF.

J is TRBJ2-4 and V is TRBV28; D remains ambiguous. V dropped 5 bases and J dropped 0 bases, with 8 bases sitting between them. There are 14 residues in the CDR3. CDR1 and CDR2 (germline): MDHEN, SYDVKM. In nucleotides, the CDR3 is TGTGCCAGCAGTCCGATACTAGCCAAAAACATTCAGTACTTC. Its translation: CASSPILAKNIQYF.

The gene calls are TRBV6-2 or TRBV6-3 and TRBJ1-1, with TRBD1 matching 10 bases. After removal of 5 bases from V and 4 bases from J, the junction contained 7 bases not matched to a gene. The germline V gene encodes CDR1 MNHEY and CDR2 SVGEGT. The CDR3 runs to 15 residues. Written as DNA, the CDR3 is TGTGCCAGCAGTCCGGGACAGGGGTGGGGCACTGAAGCTTTCTTT. This sequence encodes CASSPGQGWGTEAFF.

This sequence joins TRBV28 and TRBJ1-1, with a tentative D call TRBD1 (5 bases). Germline CDR1 MDHEN, CDR2 SYDVKM. The CDR3 contains 12 residues. V dropped 9 bases and J dropped 2 bases, with 10 bases sitting between them. CDR3 nucleotides: TGTGCCAGTAAAACAGGAAACACTGAAGCTTTCTTT. Its translation: CASKTGNTEAFF.

V gene TRBV24-1 combines with J gene TRBJ2-1; the D gene is possibly TRBD2 (6 bases). The V gene lost 5 bases and the J gene lost 5 bases, with 18 bases spanning the gap. CDR3 length: 16 amino acids. Germline CDR1 reads KGHDR; CDR2 reads SFDVKD. The CDR3 nucleotides read TGTGCCACCAGTGTCCCGCGGGGCGGGAAGGACAATGAGCAGTTCTTC. It is translated as CATSVPRGGKDNEQFF.

J is TRBJ1-4 and V is TRBV6-5; unclear D gene. Germline loops: CDR1 MNHEY, CDR2 SVGAGI. CDR3 size: 14 residues. The V end was cut by 8 bases, the J end by 5 bases, with 15 bases between. The CDR3 reads CASAQAPLNEKLFF. The CDR3 nucleotides read TGTGCCAGCGCCCAGGCCCCGTTGAATGAAAAACTGTTTTTT.

In regard to this clone: At one of its ends the junction is not consistent with the germline gene, which may arise from a read error. The V and J genes are TRBV18 and TRBJ2-4; unclear D gene. This CDR3 contains 13 residues. The V gene's germline CDR1 is KGHSH and CDR2 LQKENI. The CDR3 DNA reads as TGTGCCAGCTCACCGAGCGACTCACGCTCCTTCCTCTTC. Its protein is CASSPSDSRSFLF.

The V call is TRBV2, the J call TRBJ1-2; D remains unclear. This CDR3 has 13 residues. The germline V and J ends were trimmed by 1 base and 8 bases, with 11 bases remaining between them. Germline V gives CDR1 SNHLY, CDR2 FYNNEI. DNA of the CDR3: TGTGCCAGCAGTGAAGGGCCCAGCGGGGGCTACACCTTC. Translated: CASSEGPSGGYTF.

The chain uses TRBV7-2 and TRBJ2-7; 10 bases line up with TRBD2. This CDR3 region has 15 residues. Germline V gene data show CDR1 as SGHTA and CDR2 as FQGNSA. V dropped 5 bases and J dropped 2; count of bases not matched to a gene: 6. DNA for the CDR3: TGTGCCAGCAGCCCTCAGCGGGAGGGCCCCTACGAGCAGTACTTC. Translation: CASSPQREGPYEQYF. The whole variable domain, remainder taken from reference TRBV7-2 and TRBJ2-7, is GAGVSQSPSNKVTEKGKDVELRCDPISGHTALYWYRQSLGQGLEFLIYFQGNSAPDKSGLPSDRFSAERTGGSVSTLTIQRTQQEDSAVYLCASSPQREGPYEQYFGPGTRLTVT.

The J gene is TRBJ1-4, the V gene TRBV5-5, with D perhaps matching TRBD1 (5 bases). From germline, CDR1 is SGHKS and CDR2 YYEKEE (reference sequence). This CDR3 has 13 residues. Trimming cost V 4 bases and J 8 bases, with 12 bases left between them. The CDR3 here is CASSPFGGEKLFF. As DNA, the CDR3 is TGTGCCAGCAGCCCCTTTGGGGGGGAAAAACTGTTTTTT.

This clone showed up just a few times. V usage is TRBV7-8 and J usage is TRBJ2-1, with D tentatively TRBD1 (5 bases). Germline V gene lookup returns CDR1 SGHVS and CDR2 FQNEAQ. Trimming removed 2 bases at V and 6 bases at J, with 14 bases between. The CDR3 runs 15 residues. DNA of the CDR3: TGTGCCAGCAGCTTAAGCTGGGGCGGTTCCAATGAGCAGTTCTTC. Its translation is CASSLSWGGSNEQFF.

This rearrangement joins TRBV28 to TRBJ2-7, with D possibly TRBD2 on 5 matching bases. Germline V gene lookup returns CDR1 MDHEN and CDR2 SYDVKM. CDR3 length: 14 residues. Trimming stripped 2 bases from V and 2 bases from J, with 10 bases between. CDR3 amino acids: CASSLAWGAYEQYF. The DNA for the CDR3 is TGTGCCAGCAGTTTAGCCTGGGGAGCCTACGAGCAGTACTTC.

The V and J genes are TRBV12-3 or TRBV12-4 and TRBJ2-7; possible D gene TRBD1, 5 bases. The V end lost 4 bases, the J end lost 4 bases, and 11 bases lay between the germline ends. The CDR3 has 13 amino acids. CDR3 nucleotides: TGTGCCAGCAGTTGGACACCAAATTACGAGCAGTACTTC. Residues: CASSWTPNYEQYF.

The chain employs TRBV7-2 and TRBJ2-2; possibly TRBD2 for D (5 bases). Trimming cost V 3 bases and J 4 bases, with 9 bases left between them. Per germline, CDR1 SGHTA and CDR2 FQGNSA. The CDR3 extends over 14 amino acids. The CDR3 nucleotides are TGTGCCAGCAGCTTGGAGGCGAGCACCGGGGAGCTGTTTTTT. It specifies CASSLEASTGELFF.

The chain couples TRBV10-2 to TRBJ2-7; 7 bases fit TRBD2. The CDR3 contains 14 residues. Looked up from germline, CDR1 is WSHSY and CDR2 is SAAADI. The ends lost 9 bases at V and 4 bases at J; junction bases unmatched: 12. The CDR3 loop reads CASRDPGGLYEQYF. The CDR3 DNA sequence: TGCGCCAGTCGAGATCCGGGAGGCCTATACGAGCAGTACTTC.

V is TRBV13 and J is TRBJ2-5, with D uncertain. CDR3 size: 13 residues. Trimming removed 1 base at V and 7 bases at J, with 10 bases between. Per germline, CDR1 PRHDT and CDR2 FYEKMQ (reference sequence). For the CDR3, the DNA is TGTGCCAGCAGCTTAGATCGCGCTAGGACCCAGTACTTC. Its protein is CASSLDRARTQYF.

This sequence joins TRBV7-9 and TRBJ2-7, with 7 bases lining up with TRBD1. The CDR3 loop spans 16 amino acids. In germline, CDR1 is SEHNR, CDR2 FQNEAQ (reference sequence). J gave up 0 bases and V 5 bases, and 10 bases lay outside the gene matches. This CDR3 reads CASSLDAGTVSYEQYF. CDR3 in DNA: TGTGCCAGCAGCCTAGACGCCGGGACAGTCTCCTACGAGCAGTACTTC.

V is TRBV6-5 and J is TRBJ1-2; TRBD1 might be the D (6 bases). Germline V gene sequence: CDR1 MNHEY, CDR2 SVGAGI. The CDR3 is 14 residues long. V shed 5 bases and J shed 1 base, with 11 bases lying between them. The CDR3 DNA reads as TGTGCCAGCAGTCCCGTGGACAGTAACTATGGCTACACCTTC. Its translation is CASSPVDSNYGYTF.

This clone was seen more than once but under ten times. The sample has other DNA sequences that encode this CDR3 too. J is TRBJ2-2 and V is TRBV5-1, with 7 nucleotides matching TRBD1. With V trimmed by 3 bases and J by 4 bases, 3 bases remained unmatched. The germline V gene has CDR1 SGHRS and CDR2 YFSETQ. The CDR3 spans 14 residues. In nucleotides, the CDR3 is TGCGCCAGCAGCTCGGGACAGCGCACCGGGGAGCTGTTTTTT. This codes for CASSSGQRTGELFF.